This T cell receptor (beta chain) was observed in a study of cytomegalovirus exposure and HLA in healthy donors. Overall study results and limits: Around 160 TCR beta chains were listed as cytomegalovirus-associated. Analysis performed later showed TCR beta chains linked to HLA being more clonally expanded than equally common others.

With 60 Vbeta and 13 Jbeta primers, the PCR was carried out. Assay: immunoSEQ multiplex PCR; the TCRdb copy retains only in-frame clones and omits some. Of some 200,000 clones in the sample, roughly 84% were seen once. The donors were healthy bone marrow donors. In regard to this clone: Its target is not known.

The receptor's source is a boy between 2 and 15 years old in good health and CMV-seronegative. The sequenced sample was PBMCs.

DNA for the CDR3: TGTGCCAGCAGGCAACCACTAGCGGGAGGTTCTTTCTTC. It codes for CASRQPLAGGSFF. The V and J genes are TRBV6-1 and TRBJ2-1; TRBD2 matches at 12 bases. The ends lost 6 bases at V and 16 bases at J; junction bases unmatched: 10. Germline V gene sequence: CDR1 MNHNS, CDR2 SASEGT. The CDR3 sequence is 13 residues long.